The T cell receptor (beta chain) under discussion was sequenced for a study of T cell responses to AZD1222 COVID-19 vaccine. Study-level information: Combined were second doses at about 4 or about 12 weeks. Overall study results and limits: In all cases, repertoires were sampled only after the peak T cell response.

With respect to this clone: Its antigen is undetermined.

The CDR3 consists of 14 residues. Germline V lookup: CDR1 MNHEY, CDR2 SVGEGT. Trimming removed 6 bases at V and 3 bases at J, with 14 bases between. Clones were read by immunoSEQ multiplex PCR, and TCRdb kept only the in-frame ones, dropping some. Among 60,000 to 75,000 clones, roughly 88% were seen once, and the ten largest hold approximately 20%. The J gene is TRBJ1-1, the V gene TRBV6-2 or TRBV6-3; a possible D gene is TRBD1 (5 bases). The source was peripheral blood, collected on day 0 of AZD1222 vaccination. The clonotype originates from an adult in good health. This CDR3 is CASSFDSSYTEAFF. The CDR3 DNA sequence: TGTGCCAGCAGCTTTGACAGCAGCTACACTGAAGCTTTCTTT.